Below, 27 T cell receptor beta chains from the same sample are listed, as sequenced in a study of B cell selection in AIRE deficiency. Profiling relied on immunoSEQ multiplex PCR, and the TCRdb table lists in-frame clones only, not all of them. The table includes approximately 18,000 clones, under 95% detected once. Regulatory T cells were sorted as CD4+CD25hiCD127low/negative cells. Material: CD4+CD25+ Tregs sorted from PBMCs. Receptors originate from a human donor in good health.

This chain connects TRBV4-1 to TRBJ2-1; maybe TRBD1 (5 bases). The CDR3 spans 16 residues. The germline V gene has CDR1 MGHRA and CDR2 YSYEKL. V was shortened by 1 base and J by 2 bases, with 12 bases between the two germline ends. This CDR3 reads CASSQVDIIAYNEQFF. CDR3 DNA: TGCGCCAGCAGCCAAGTGGACATAATCGCCTACAATGAGCAGTTCTTC.

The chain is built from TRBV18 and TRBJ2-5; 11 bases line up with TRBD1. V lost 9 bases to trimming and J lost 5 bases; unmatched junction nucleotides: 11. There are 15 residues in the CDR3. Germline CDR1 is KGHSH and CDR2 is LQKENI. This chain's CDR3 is CASSRTGGLVETQYF. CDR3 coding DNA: TGTGCCAGTTCCCGGACAGGGGGCCTGGTCGAGACCCAGTACTTC.

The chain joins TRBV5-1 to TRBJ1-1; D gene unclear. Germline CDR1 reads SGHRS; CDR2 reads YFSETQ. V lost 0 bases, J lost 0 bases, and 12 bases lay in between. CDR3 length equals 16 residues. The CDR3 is CASSLAPGGVNTEAFF. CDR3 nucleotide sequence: TGCGCCAGCAGCTTGGCCCCCGGCGGGGTGAACACTGAAGCTTTCTTT. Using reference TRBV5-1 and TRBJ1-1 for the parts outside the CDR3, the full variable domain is KAGVTQTPRYLIKTRGQQVTLSCSPISGHRSVSWYQQTPGQGLQFLFEYFSETQRNKGNFPGRFSGRQFSNSRSEMNVSTLELGDSALYLCASSLAPGGVNTEAFFGQGTRLTVV.

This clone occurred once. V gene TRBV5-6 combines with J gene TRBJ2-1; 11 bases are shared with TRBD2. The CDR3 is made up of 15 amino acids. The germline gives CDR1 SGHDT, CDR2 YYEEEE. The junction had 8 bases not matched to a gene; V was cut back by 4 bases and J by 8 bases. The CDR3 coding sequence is TGTGCCAGCAGCCATAGCGGGAGGGCTCGATATGAGCAGTTCTTC. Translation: CASSHSGRARYEQFF.

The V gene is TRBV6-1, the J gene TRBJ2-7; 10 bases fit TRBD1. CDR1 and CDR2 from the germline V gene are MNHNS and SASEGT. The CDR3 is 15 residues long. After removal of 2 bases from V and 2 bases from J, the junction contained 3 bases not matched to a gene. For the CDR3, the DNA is TGTGCCAGCAGTGAAATCGGACAGGGGGCCTACGAGCAGTACTTC. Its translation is CASSEIGQGAYEQYF.

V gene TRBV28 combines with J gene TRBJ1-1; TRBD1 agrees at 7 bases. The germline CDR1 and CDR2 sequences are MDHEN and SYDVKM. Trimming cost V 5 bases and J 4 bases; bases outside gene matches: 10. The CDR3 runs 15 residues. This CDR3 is CASSPRTGWGTEAFF. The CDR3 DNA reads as TGTGCCAGCAGTCCCCGGACAGGATGGGGCACTGAAGCTTTCTTT.

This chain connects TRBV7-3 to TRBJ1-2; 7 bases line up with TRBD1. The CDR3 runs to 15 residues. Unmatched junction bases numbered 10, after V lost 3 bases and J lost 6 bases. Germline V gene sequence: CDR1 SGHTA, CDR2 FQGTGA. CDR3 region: CASSFNPGGSDGYTF. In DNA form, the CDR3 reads TGTGCCAGCAGCTTCAATCCAGGGGGAAGTGATGGCTACACCTTC.

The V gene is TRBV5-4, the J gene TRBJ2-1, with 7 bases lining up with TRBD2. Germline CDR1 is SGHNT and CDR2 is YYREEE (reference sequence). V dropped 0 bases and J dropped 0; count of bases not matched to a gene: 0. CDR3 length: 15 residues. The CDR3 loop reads CASSLGGSSYNEQFF. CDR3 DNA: TGTGCCAGCAGCTTGGGCGGGAGCTCCTACAATGAGCAGTTCTTC.

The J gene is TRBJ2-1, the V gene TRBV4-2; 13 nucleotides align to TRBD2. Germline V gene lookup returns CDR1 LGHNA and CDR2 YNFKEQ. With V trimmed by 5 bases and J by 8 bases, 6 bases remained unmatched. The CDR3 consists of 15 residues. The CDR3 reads CASSKLAGGPYEQFF. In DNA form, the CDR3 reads TGTGCCAGCAGCAAACTAGCGGGAGGGCCCTATGAGCAGTTCTTC.

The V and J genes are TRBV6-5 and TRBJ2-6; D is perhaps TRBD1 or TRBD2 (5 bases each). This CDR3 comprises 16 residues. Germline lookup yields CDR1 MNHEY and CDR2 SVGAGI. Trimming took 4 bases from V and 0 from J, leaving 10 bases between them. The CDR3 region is CASSFKGTSGANVLTF. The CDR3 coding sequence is TGTGCCAGCAGTTTTAAAGGGACCTCTGGGGCCAACGTCCTGACTTTC.

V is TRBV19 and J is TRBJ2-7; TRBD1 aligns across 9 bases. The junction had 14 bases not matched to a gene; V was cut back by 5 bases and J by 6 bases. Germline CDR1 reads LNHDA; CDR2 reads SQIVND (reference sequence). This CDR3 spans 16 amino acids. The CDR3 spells CASSRSPGQGLGEQYF. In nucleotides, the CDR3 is TGTGCCAGTAGTCGTTCACCGGGACAGGGACTCGGCGAGCAGTACTTC.

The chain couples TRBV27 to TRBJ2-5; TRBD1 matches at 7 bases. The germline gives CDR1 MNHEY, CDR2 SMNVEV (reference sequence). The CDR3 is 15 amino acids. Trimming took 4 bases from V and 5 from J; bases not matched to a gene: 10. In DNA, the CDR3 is TGTGCCAGCAGTTCCCCGCACAGGGGCCGGGAGACCCAGTACTTC. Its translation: CASSSPHRGRETQYF.

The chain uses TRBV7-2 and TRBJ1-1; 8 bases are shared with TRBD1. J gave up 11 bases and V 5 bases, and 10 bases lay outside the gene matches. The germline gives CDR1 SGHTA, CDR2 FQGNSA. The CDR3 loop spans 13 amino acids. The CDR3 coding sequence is TGTGCCAGCAGCCCCCCTAGGACAGGGTTCGCTTTCTTT. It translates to CASSPPRTGFAFF. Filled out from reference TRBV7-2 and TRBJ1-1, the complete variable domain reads GAGVSQSPSNKVTEKGKDVELRCDPISGHTALYWYRQSLGQGLEFLIYFQGNSAPDKSGLPSDRFSAERTGGSVSTLTIQRTQQEDSAVYLCASSPPRTGFAFFGQGTRLTVV.

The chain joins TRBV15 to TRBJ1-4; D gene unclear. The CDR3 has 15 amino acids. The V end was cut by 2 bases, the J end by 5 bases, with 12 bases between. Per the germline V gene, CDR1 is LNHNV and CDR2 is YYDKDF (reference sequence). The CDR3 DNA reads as TGTGCCACCAGCAGATCTCCGGGGTCGAATGAAAAACTGTTTTTT. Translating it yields CATSRSPGSNEKLFF.

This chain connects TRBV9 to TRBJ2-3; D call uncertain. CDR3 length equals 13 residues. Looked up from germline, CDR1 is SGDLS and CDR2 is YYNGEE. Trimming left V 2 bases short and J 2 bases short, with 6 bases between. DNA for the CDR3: TGTGCCAGCAGCGTCTACACCACAGATACGCAGTATTTT. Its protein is CASSVYTTDTQYF.

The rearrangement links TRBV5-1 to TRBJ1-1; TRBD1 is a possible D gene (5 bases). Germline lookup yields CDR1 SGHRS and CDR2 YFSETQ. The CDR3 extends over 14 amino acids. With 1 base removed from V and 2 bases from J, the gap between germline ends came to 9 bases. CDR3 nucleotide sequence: TGCGCCAGCAGCTTGACAGGACTCAACACTGAAGCTTTCTTT. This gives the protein CASSLTGLNTEAFF.

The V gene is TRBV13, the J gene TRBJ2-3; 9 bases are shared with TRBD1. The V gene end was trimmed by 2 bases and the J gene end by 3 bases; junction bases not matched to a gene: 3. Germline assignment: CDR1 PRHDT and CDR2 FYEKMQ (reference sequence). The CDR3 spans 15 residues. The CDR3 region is CASSLPDRGTDTQYF. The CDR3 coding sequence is TGTGCCAGCAGCTTACCGGACAGGGGAACAGATACGCAGTATTTT.

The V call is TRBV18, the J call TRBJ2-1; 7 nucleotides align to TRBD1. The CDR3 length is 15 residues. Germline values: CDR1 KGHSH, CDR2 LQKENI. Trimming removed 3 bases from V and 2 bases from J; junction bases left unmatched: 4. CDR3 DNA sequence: TGTGCCAGCTCACCCGGGACAGCCGCCTACAATGAGCAGTTCTTC. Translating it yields CASSPGTAAYNEQFF.

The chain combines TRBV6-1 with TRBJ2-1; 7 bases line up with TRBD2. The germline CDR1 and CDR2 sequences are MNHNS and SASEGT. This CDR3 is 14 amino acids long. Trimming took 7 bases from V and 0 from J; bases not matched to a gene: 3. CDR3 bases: TGTGCCAGCAAACTAGCGAGCTCCTACAATGAGCAGTTCTTC. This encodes CASKLASSYNEQFF.

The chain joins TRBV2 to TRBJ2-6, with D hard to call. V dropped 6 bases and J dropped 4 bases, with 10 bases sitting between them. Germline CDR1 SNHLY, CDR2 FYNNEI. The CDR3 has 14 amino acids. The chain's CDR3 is CASSAVEGANVLTF. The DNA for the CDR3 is TGTGCCAGCAGCGCGGTAGAGGGGGCCAACGTCCTGACTTTC.

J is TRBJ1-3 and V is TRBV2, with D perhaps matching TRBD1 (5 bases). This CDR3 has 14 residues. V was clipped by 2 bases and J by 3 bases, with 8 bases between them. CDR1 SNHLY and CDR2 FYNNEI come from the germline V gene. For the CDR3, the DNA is TGTGCCAGCAGTGAACAGGGCTTTGGAAACACCATATATTTT. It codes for CASSEQGFGNTIYF.

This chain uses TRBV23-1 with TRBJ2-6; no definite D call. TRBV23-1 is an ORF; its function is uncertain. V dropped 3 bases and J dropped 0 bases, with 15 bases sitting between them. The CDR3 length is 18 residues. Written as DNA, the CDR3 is TGCGCCAGCAGTCATCTTAGGACGTCAAGCTCTGGGGCCAACGTCCTGACTTTC. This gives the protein CASSHLRTSSSGANVLTF.

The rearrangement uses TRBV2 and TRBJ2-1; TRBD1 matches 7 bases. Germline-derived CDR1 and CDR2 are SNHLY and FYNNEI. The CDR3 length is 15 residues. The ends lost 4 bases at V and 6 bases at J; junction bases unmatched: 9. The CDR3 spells CASSVDREPSNEQFF. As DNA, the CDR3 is TGTGCCAGCAGTGTCGACAGGGAGCCCTCCAATGAGCAGTTCTTC.

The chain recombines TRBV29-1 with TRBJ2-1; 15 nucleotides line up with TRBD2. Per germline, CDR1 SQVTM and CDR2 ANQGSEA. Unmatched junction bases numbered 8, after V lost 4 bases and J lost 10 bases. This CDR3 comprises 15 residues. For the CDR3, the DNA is TGCAGCGTTGGCCGGACTAGCGGGAGGGCCGAAGAGCAGTTCTTC. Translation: CSVGRTSGRAEEQFF.

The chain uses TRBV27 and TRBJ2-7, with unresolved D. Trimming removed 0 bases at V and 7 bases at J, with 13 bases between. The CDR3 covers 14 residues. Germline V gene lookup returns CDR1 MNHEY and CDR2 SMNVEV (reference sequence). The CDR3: CASSLSTVRVEQYF. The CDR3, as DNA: TGTGCCAGCAGTTTATCGACTGTCCGGGTTGAGCAGTACTTC.

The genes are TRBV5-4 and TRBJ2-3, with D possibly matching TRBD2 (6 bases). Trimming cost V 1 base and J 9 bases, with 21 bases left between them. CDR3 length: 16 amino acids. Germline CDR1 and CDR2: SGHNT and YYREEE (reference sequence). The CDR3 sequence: CASSLTSTTPSSTQYF. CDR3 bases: TGTGCCAGCAGCTTGACTAGCACAACCCCCAGTAGCACGCAGTATTTT.

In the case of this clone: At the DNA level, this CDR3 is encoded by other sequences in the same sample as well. This CDR3 is CASSLGVETQYF. The CDR3 DNA is TGTGCCAGCAGCTTAGGAGTTGAGACCCAGTACTTC. The V gene is TRBV7-6, the J gene TRBJ2-5, with D uncertain. The CDR3 sequence is 12 residues long. CDR1 is SGHVS, CDR2 FNYEAQ, per germline. V was cut by 1 base and J by 5 bases, with 5 bases left in between. Based on the CDR3 plus reference TRBV7-6 and TRBJ2-5, the full variable domain is GAGVSQSPRYKVTKRGQDVALRCDPISGHVSLYWYRQALGQGPEFLTYFNYEAQQDKSGLPNDRFSAERPEGSISTLTIQRTEQRDSAMYRCASSLGVETQYFGPGTRLLVL.